Listed below are T cell receptor beta chains from one sample, sequenced in a study of blood T cells in healthy people across ages. Using its own MiXCR run on the 5' RACE reads, TCRdb lists one record per CDR3 protein. The data show some 1.5 million distinct CDR3 sequences, 40% to 45% seen once. The sequencing sample was made of blood. These TCRs come from a woman between 18 and 29 years old in good health. CDR3s include the opening cysteine and the closing phenylalanine or tryptophan. Fields, in order: D gene, clone size, J gene, V gene, CDR3 protein. The D gene is left open where the match is weak. The size entry is marked missing in some rows and otherwise reads once, few, many or a size class.

- once TRBJ1-1 TRBV25-1 CASRRTGASFWTEAFF
TRBD2 - TRBJ2-3 TRBV6-2/TRBV6-3 CASKHKRETDTQYF
TRBD2 - - TRBV2 CASTPGLAVQETQFF
- - TRBJ2-4 TRBV29-1 CSVETGLAKNIQYF
TRBD2 - TRBJ2-7 TRBV29-1 CSVERDRNEQYF
- - TRBJ2-1 TRBV5-1 CASSSRDFSYNEQFF
- - TRBJ2-7 TRBV6-2/TRBV6-3 CACTPNPDRIYEQYF
TRBD1 few TRBJ2-1 TRBV28 CASTFQTGTANYNEQFF
- - TRBJ2-3 TRBV2 CAGSEGGPTDTQYF
- - TRBJ2-1 TRBV12-3/TRBV12-4 CASSIRDRNEQFF
- - TRBJ2-1 TRBV20-1 CSARDQGDLVF
- - TRBJ2-1 TRBV25-1 CAIQGSYNEQFF
- - TRBJ2-1 TRBV7-2 CASSDRVARPYNEQFF
- many TRBJ1-1 TRBV7-2 CASSLVVRTEAFF
- - TRBJ2-1 TRBV6-5 CALMKGEQFF
- few TRBJ1-6 TRBV20-1 CSARTVRSPLHF
TRBD2 few TRBJ2-3 TRBV4-1 CASRSTSGSLSTDTQYF
TRBD2 once TRBJ2-3 TRBV24-1 CATSPKPGLAWDIDTQYF
TRBD1 - TRBJ2-3 TRBV28 CASSLPLLRQGPDTQYF
TRBD1 - TRBJ1-5 TRBV7-2 CASSPQGGVNNQPQHF
TRBD2 few TRBJ2-1 TRBV24-1 CATSDLRTSGSGDEQFF
TRBD2 - TRBJ2-5 TRBV6-1 CASRRLALSIPDSSYNEQYF
- few TRBJ2-5 TRBV5-1 CASSPSRLTEETQYF
TRBD1 - TRBJ2-2 TRBV25-1 CASSARTGSYTGELFF
TRBD2 - TRBJ2-2 TRBV20-1 CSAGLAFTGELFF
- - TRBJ2-7 TRBV27 CASSLSGQPPGEQYF
- many TRBJ2-7 TRBV29-1 CSVVGTNSYEQYF
- few TRBJ2-7 TRBV4-1 CASSQGRTGLYEQYF
- - TRBJ2-1 TRBV7-2 CASSLSAGFVSEQFF
- - TRBJ1-3 TRBV20-1 CSPRDSHTIYF
- - TRBJ1-2 TRBV20-1 CSARSARVDYGYTF
TRBD2 - TRBJ2-1 TRBV6-2/TRBV6-3 CASSWALTSGSDEQFF
- - TRBJ1-1 TRBV7-2 CASSLEGPEAFF
- - TRBJ1-1 TRBV6-1 CAGENRVRTEAFF
- - TRBJ1-4 TRBV9 CASSVDGTPYEKLLF
- - TRBJ1-1 TRBV20-1 CSARVYLGGNTEAFF
- - TRBJ1-5 TRBV20-1 CSVVLPRANQPQHF
- few TRBJ1-1 TRBV29-1 CSADGGGANTEAFF
- - TRBJ2-7 TRBV30 CAWDDLYEQYF
TRBD1 - TRBJ2-3 TRBV12-3/TRBV12-4 CVSSTGQGTDTQYF
- - TRBJ2-4 TRBV7-2 CASSLVTGGANIQYF
- - TRBJ2-4 TRBV3-1 CASSLSPGPDIQYF
- - TRBJ1-1 TRBV29-1 CSVETKLNTEAFF
- - TRBJ1-4 TRBV5-1 CASSLDSPATNEKLFF
- - TRBJ1-5 TRBV15 CATSSGATSYSNQPQHF
- few TRBJ1-1 TRBV7-9 CASSSRAGPVATEAFF
- few TRBJ1-5 TRBV3-1 CASSESSVSNQPQHF
TRBD2 - TRBJ2-1 TRBV27 CAGSSGTSGDNEQFF
- - TRBJ2-1 TRBV6-2/TRBV6-3 CASVAVSWSHNEQFF
- few TRBJ1-2 TRBV29-1 CSVLGQVYGYTF
- - TRBJ1-1 TRBV7-9 CASSLQGVFDTEAFF
TRBD1 - - TRBV4-1 CASSQILQGNEQYF
- few TRBJ1-2 TRBV29-1 CSVFMGPQHWGYTF
TRBD2 few TRBJ2-1 TRBV28 CASSLLGLAGGGNEQFF